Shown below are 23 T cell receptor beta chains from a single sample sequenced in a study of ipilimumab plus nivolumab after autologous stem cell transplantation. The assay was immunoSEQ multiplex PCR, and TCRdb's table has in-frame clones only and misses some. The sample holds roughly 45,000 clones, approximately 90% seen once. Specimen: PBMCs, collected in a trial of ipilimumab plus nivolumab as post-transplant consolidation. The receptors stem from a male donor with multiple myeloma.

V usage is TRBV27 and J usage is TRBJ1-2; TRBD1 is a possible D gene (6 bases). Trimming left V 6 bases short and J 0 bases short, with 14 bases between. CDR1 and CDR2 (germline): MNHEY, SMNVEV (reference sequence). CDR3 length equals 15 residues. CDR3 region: CASREIQGANYGYTF. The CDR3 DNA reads TGTGCCAGCAGGGAGATACAGGGAGCTAACTATGGCTACACCTTC.

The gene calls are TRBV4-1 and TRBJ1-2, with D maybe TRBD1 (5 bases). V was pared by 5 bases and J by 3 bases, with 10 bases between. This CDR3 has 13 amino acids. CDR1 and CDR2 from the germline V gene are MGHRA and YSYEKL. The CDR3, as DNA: TGCGCCAGCAGCGAAGGGGCGGACTATGGCTACACCTTC. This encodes CASSEGADYGYTF.

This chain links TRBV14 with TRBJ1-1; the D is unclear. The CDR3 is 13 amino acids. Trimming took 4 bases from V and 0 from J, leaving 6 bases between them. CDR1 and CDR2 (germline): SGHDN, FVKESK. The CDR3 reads CASSPRLNTEAFF. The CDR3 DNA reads TGTGCCAGCAGCCCTCGACTGAACACTGAAGCTTTCTTT.

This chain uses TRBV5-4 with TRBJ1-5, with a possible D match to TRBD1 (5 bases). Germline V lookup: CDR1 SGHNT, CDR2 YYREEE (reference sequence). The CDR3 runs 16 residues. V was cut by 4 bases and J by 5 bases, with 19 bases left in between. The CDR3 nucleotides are TGTGCCAGCAGCCAAGATTGGGTGGGGCGCGATCAGCCCCAGCATTTT. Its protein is CASSQDWVGRDQPQHF.

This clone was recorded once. CDR3 residues: CASNNRATGELFF. The DNA for the CDR3 is TGTGCCAGCAATAACAGGGCGACCGGGGAGCTGTTTTTT. This chain links TRBV27 with TRBJ2-2, with a possible D match to TRBD1 (6 bases). Germline V gene lookup returns CDR1 MNHEY and CDR2 SMNVEV (reference sequence). Between the trimmed V and J ends, which lost 7 bases and 5 bases, there was a span of 11 bases. This CDR3 region has 13 residues.

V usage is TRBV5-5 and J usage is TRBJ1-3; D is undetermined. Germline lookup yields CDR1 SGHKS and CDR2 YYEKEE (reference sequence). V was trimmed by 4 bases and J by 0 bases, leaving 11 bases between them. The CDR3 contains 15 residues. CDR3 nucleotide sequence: TGTGCCAGCAGCCTTTGGACCGTCTCTGGAAACACCATATATTTT. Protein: CASSLWTVSGNTIYF. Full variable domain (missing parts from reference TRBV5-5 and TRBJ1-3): DAGVTQSPTHLIKTRGQQVTLRCSPISGHKSVSWYQQVLGQGPQFIFQYYEKEERGRGNFPDRFSARQFPNYSSELNVNALLLGDSALYLCASSLWTVSGNTIYFGEGSWLTVV.

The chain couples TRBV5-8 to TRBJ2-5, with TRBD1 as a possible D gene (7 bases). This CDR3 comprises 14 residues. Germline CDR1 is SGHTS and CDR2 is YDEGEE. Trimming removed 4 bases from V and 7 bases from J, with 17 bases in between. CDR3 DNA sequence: TGTGCCAGCAGCCCCTGGGGGCAGGGGGGGACCCAGTACTTC. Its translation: CASSPWGQGGTQYF.

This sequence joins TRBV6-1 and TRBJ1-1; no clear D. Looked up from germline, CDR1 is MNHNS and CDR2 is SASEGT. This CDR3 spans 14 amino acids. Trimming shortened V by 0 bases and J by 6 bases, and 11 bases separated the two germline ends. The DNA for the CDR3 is TGTGCCAGCAGTGAAGCGCTTAGGCAGGCTGAAGCTTTCTTT. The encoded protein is CASSEALRQAEAFF.

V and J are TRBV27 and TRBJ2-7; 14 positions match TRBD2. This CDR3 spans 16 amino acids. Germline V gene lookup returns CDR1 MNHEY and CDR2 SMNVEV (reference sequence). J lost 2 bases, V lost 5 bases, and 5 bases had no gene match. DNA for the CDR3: TGTGCCAGCAGTCGACTAGCGGGAGGGCCCACCTACGAGCAGTACTTC. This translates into CASSRLAGGPTYEQYF.

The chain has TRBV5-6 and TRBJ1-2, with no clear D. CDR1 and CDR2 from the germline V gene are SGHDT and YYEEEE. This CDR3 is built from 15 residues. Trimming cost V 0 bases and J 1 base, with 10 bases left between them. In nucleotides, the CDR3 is TGTGCCAGCAGCTTGGGGCCCTCACTTAACTATGGCTACACCTTC. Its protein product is CASSLGPSLNYGYTF.

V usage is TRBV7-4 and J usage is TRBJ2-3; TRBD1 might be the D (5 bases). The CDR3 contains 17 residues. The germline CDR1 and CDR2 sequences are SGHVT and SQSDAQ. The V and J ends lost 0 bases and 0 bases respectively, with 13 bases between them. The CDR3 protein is CASSLARTGASTDTQYF. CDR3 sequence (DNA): TGTGCCAGCAGCTTAGCACGAACAGGAGCTAGCACAGATACGCAGTATTTT.

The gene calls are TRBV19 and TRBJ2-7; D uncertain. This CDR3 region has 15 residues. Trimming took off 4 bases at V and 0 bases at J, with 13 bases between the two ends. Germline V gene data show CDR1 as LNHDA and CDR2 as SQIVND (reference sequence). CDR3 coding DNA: TGTGCCAGTAGTAACCCCCAAGCGAGCTCCTACGAGCAGTACTTC. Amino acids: CASSNPQASSYEQYF.

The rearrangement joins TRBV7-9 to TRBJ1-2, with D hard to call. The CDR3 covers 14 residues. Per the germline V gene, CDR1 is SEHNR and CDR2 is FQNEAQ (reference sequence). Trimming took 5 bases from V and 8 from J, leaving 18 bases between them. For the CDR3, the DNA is TGTGCCAGCAGCCCAGCCATAGGGCGGACCGGCTACACCTTC. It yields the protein CASSPAIGRTGYTF.

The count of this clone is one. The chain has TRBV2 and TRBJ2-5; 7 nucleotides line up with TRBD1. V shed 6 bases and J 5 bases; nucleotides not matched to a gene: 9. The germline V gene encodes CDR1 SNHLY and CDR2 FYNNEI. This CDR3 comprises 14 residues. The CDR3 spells CASSVQGDTETQYF. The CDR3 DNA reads TGTGCCAGCAGCGTCCAGGGGGACACGGAGACCCAGTACTTC.

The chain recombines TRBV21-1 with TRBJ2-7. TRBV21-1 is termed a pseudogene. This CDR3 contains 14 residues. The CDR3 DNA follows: TGTGCCAGCAGCGACGGGGCGAAAGTCTACGAGCAGTACTTC. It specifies CASSDGAKVYEQYF.

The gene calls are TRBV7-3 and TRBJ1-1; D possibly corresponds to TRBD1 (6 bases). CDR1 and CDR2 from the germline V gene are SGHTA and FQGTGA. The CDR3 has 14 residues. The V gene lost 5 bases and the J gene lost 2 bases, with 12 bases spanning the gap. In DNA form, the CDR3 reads TGTGCCAGCAGCCCCAACAGGGCTAACACTGAAGCTTTCTTT. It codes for CASSPNRANTEAFF.

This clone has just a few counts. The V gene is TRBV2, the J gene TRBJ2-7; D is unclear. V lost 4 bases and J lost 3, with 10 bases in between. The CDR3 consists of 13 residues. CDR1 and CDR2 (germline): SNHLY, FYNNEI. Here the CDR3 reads CASSAGGNYEQYF. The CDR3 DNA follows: TGTGCCAGCAGTGCCGGCGGAAACTACGAGCAGTACTTC.

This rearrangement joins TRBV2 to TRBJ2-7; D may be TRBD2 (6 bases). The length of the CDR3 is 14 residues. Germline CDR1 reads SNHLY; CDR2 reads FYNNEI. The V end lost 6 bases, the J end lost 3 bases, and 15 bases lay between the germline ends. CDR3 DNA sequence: TGTGCCAGCAGGCGGGAACAGGAACTCTACGAGCAGTACTTC. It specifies CASRREQELYEQYF.

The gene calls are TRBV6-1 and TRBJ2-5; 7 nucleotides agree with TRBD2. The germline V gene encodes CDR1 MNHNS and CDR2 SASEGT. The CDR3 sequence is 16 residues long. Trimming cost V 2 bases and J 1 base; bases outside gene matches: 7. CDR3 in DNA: TGTGCCAGCAGTGAAACCGCTAGCGGCCCCCAAGAGACCCAGTACTTC. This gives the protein CASSETASGPQETQYF.

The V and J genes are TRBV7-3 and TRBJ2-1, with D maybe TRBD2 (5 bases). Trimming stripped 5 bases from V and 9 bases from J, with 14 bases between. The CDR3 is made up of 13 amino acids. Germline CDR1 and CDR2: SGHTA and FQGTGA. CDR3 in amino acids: CASSPRLKSEQFF. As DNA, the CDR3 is TGTGCCAGCAGCCCCAGACTAAAATCTGAGCAGTTCTTC.

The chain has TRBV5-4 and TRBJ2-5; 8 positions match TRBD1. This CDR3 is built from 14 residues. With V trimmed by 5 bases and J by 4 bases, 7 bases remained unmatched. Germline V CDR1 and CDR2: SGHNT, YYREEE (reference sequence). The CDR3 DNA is TGTGCCAGCAGACTCCAGGGGGCAGGAGAGACCCAGTACTTC. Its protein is CASRLQGAGETQYF.

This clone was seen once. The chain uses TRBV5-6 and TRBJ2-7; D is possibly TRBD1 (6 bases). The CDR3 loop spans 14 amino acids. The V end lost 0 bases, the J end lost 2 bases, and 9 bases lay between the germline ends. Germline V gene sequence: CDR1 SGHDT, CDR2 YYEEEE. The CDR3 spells CASSLVGGAYEQYF. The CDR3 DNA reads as TGTGCCAGCAGCTTGGTAGGGGGTGCCTACGAGCAGTACTTC.

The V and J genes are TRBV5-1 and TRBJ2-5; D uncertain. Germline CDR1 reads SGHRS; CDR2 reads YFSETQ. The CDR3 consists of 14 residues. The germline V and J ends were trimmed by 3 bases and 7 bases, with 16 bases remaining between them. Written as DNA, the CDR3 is TGCGCCAGCAGCTCCTCTTTGGGCAAGGGGACCCAGTACTTC. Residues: CASSSSLGKGTQYF.